This T cell receptor beta chain is drawn from a study of T cell repertoires in cytomegalovirus infection. Study overall: Evidence of both CMV infection and a matching HLA type came from public TCR beta signatures. Findings of the study overall: HLA-C-restricted CMV clonotypes gave the most frequent clonotype in two of eight donors. The cumulative frequency of public TCR beta families identified carriers of CMV plus the relevant HLA.

Comment on this clonotype: Its antigen is not known.

TCRdb reprocessed the reads via MiXCR and lists one record per CDR3 protein. The data contain around 740,000 distinct CDR3 sequences, 35% to 40% of them singletons. Per germline, CDR1 SGHDN and CDR2 FVKESK. The length of the CDR3 is 13 residues. Trimming stripped 3 bases from V and 6 bases from J, with 9 bases between. The sequenced sample consisted of PBMCs. This chain uses TRBV14 with TRBJ1-5; no firm D call. The sequence came from a human donor in good health (CMV status not recorded). Some clones in this sample may be carry-over from other donors' samples. This CDR3 reads CASSHGEAQPQHF. In DNA, the CDR3 is TGTGCCAGCAGCCATGGGGAGGCTCAGCCCCAGCATTTT.